This TCR beta chain was identified during a study of blood T cell repertoires in COVID-19. About the research overall: The samples span acute and convalescent COVID-19 from the United States, Italy and Spain. The analysed material was cDNA or gDNA that came from T cells, B-cell-depleted T cells, or PBMCs.

Original processing methods: The authors estimated nucleated cell counts from reference gene primer amplification. Generated by immunoSEQ multiplex PCR, the TCRdb table keeps only in-frame clones and is missing some. The DNA gave D and trimming, while V, J and clone size come from that table. The sample has approximately 240,000 clones; roughly 90% are singletons. Germline V CDR1 and CDR2: MGHRA, YSYEKL. J gave up 7 bases and V 1 base, and 5 bases lay outside the gene matches. The CDR3 covers 14 residues. V usage is TRBV4-1 and J usage is TRBJ1-2, with TRBD1 matching over 8 bases. This TCR came from a woman aged 40 to 49 who had recovered from COVID-19. The sequenced sample was peripheral blood. The DNA of the CDR3 is TGCGCCAGCAGCCAAGGGACAGGGCTTAGTGGCTACACCTTC. Translated: CASSQGTGLSGYTF.